This record covers a single T cell receptor (beta chain). Its antigen is unknown. Sequencing used immunoSEQ multiplex PCR; TCRdb keeps in-frame clones, though not all of them. This sample has tens of thousands of clones, with approximately 90% found just once. This sample stems from a study of OX40 agonist ivuxolimab in advanced cancers. Study findings and constraints: Some nonresponders likewise displayed low normalized T-cell clonal expansion. Specificity for antigen went undetermined in the expanded peripheral T cells. At doses 0.1 to 3.0 mg/kg, CD4+ and CD8+ clones expanded.

Looked up from germline, CDR1 is SGHTA and CDR2 is FQGNSA. This CDR3 comprises 14 residues. The V gene lost 1 base and the J gene lost 5 bases, with 9 bases spanning the gap. Source: CD4+ or CD8+ T cells sorted from blood, taken in a trial of the OX40 agonist ivuxolimab. This clonotype originated in an adult with an advanced solid tumor such as melanoma, head and neck, liver or kidney cancer. The chain employs TRBV7-2 and TRBJ1-3, with D possibly TRBD1 on 6 matching bases. The CDR3 nucleotides read TGTGCCAGCAGCTTAGGAGGGGGGAGAAACACCATATATTTT. This sequence encodes CASSLGGGRNTIYF.